The 8 T cell receptor beta chains in this list originate from one sample, sequenced in a study of T-cell reconstitution after alpha-beta-depleted transplantation in children. The TCRbeta library incorporated unique molecular identifiers. TCRdb re-called the PCR reads through MiXCR, storing one row per CDR3 protein. The profile shows around 440,000 distinct CDR3 sequences, roughly 15% of them singletons. The starting material was PBMCs, mostly from graft donor cells, obtained 360 days after TCRalphabeta/CD19-depleted stem cell transplant. Receptors originate from a boy younger than two who had a stem cell transplant for Wiskott-Aldrich syndrome, so the T cells may come from the graft donor.

J is TRBJ2-7 and V is TRBV2; D unclear. CDR1 and CDR2 (germline): SNHLY, FYNNEI. CDR3 length equals 11 residues. Trimming stripped 6 bases from V and 6 bases from J, with 9 bases between. CDR3 in DNA: TGTGCCAGCAGGGCATCATTCGAGCAGTACTTC. Protein product: CASRASFEQYF.

The chain is built from TRBV6-1 and TRBJ2-7; 7 bases align to TRBD1. Germline CDR1 reads MNHNS; CDR2 reads SASEGT. The CDR3 spans 16 residues. V shed 6 bases and J 3 bases; nucleotides not matched to a gene: 14. DNA for the CDR3: TGTGCCAGCAGGACACTACCGACAGGGAGCGTCTACGAGCAGTACTTC. This codes for CASRTLPTGSVYEQYF.

This clonotype showed up just a few times. The chain links TRBV14 to TRBJ2-5; 7 bases match TRBD1. Germline lookup yields CDR1 SGHDN and CDR2 FVKESK. The trim removed 0 bases at V and 5 bases at J, leaving 15 bases unmatched. The CDR3 consists of 18 residues. CDR3 DNA sequence: TGTGCCAGCAGCCAAGATTATCTAAAAAGGGGGCTCAAGGAGACCCAGTACTTC. Protein sequence: CASSQDYLKRGLKETQYF.

The chain is built from TRBV10-3 and TRBJ2-5; D gene uncertain. Germline V CDR1 and CDR2: ENHRY, SYGVKD. There are 13 residues in the CDR3. The V end was cut by 4 bases, the J end by 4 bases, with 10 bases between. CDR3 in DNA: TGTGCCATCAGTGTTGGACCCTCAGAGACCCAGTACTTC. Protein sequence: CAISVGPSETQYF.

This clonotype has a handful of counts. The rearrangement joins TRBV5-1 to TRBJ2-3, with D perhaps being TRBD1 or TRBD2 (5 bases each). Germline V gene sequence: CDR1 SGHRS, CDR2 YFSETQ. V lost 4 bases to trimming and J lost 0 bases, with 18 bases between them. The CDR3 covers 17 residues. In nucleotides, the CDR3 is TGCGCCAGCAGCCTGGGACGAGGGCCCCTTAGCACAGATACGCAGTATTTT. Its protein product is CASSLGRGPLSTDTQYF.

The table lists this clonotype with a few counts. The chain couples TRBV12-3 or TRBV12-4 to TRBJ1-5; unclear D gene. The length of the CDR3 is 14 residues. V lost 0 bases to trimming and J lost 0 bases, with 3 bases between them. CDR3 loop: CASSLADSNQPQHF. The CDR3 DNA reads TGTGCCAGCAGTTTAGCAGATAGCAATCAGCCCCAGCATTTT.

The V and J genes are TRBV12-3 or TRBV12-4 and TRBJ2-7; 8 bases fit TRBD1. This CDR3 is 14 amino acids long. Germline trimming cut 6 bases from V and 2 bases from J; bases unmatched to any gene: 6. The CDR3 protein is CASRRGTGTYEQYF. CDR3 DNA: TGTGCCAGCAGAAGGGGGACAGGCACCTACGAGCAGTACTTC.

This clonotype was found a few times. The rearrangement joins TRBV5-1 to TRBJ2-4, with D possibly being TRBD1 or TRBD2 (6 bases each). Trimming stripped 4 bases from V and 1 base from J, with 15 bases between. Germline V gene sequence: CDR1 SGHRS, CDR2 YFSETQ. CDR3 length: 16 residues. The CDR3 region has the DNA TGCGCCAGCAGCCCGAGAGGGGGGCCGGCCAAAAACATTCAGTACTTC. Its protein product is CASSPRGGPAKNIQYF. Based on the CDR3 plus reference TRBV5-1 and TRBJ2-4, the full variable domain is KAGVTQTPRYLIKTRGQQVTLSCSPISGHRSVSWYQQTPGQGLQFLFEYFSETQRNKGNFPGRFSGRQFSNSRSEMNVSTLELGDSALYLCASSPRGGPAKNIQYFGAGTRLSVL.